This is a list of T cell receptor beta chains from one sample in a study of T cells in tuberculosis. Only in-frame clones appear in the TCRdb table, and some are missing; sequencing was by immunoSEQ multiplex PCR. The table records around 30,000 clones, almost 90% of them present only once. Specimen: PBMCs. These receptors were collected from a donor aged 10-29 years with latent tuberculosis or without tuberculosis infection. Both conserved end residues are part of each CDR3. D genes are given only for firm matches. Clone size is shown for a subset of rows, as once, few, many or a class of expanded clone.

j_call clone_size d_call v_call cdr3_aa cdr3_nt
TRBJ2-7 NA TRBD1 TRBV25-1 CASSRDRGLEQYF TGTGCCAGCTCCCGGGACAGGGGGCTCGAGCAGTACTTC
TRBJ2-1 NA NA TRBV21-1 CASIYRVYPPQFF TGTGCCAGCATTTACAGGGTTTACCCCCCCCAGTTCTTC
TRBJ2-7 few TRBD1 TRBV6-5 CASSYAGQGYEQYF TGTGCCAGCAGTTACGCCGGACAGGGCTACGAGCAGTACTTC
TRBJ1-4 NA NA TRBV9 CASSSRGGNEKLFF TGTGCCAGCAGCTCCCGGGGAGGTAATGAAAAACTGTTTTTT
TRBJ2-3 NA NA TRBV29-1 CSVGRGELIDTQYF TGCAGCGTCGGCAGGGGGGAGCTAATAGATACGCAGTATTTT
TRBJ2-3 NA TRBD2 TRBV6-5 CASSYSWSGGVTQYF TGTGCCAGCAGTTATAGCTGGAGCGGGGGGGTTACGCAGTATTTT
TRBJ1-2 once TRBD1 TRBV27 CASSLLGGTANYGYTF TGTGCCAGCAGTTTATTAGGGGGGACAGCTAACTATGGCTACACCTTC
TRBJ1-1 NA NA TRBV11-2 CASSPGEGAAFF TGTGCCAGCAGCCCCGGAGAGGGAGCGGCTTTCTTT
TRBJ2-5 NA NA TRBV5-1 CASSLVRGTLQETQYF TGCGCCAGCAGCTTGGTCCGGGGGACTCTACAAGAGACCCAGTACTTC
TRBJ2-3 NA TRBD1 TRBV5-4 CASSQQGATDTQYF TGTGCCAGCAGCCAACAGGGGGCAACAGATACGCAGTATTTT
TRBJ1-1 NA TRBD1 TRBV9 CASSPQGAYTEAFF TGTGCCAGCAGCCCCCAGGGGGCGTACACTGAAGCTTTCTTT
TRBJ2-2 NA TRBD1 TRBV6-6 CASSFDRGRTGELFF TGTGCCAGCAGTTTTGACAGGGGGCGCACCGGGGAGCTGTTTTTT
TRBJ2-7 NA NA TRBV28 CTSSRTTVLAPYEQYF TGTACCAGCTCACGAACGACAGTTCTCGCTCCCTACGAGCAGTACTTC
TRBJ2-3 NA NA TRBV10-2 CASSELVSTASTDTQYF TGCGCCAGCAGTGAGTTAGTTTCGACAGCTAGCACAGATACGCAGTATTTT
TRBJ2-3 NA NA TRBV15 CATVRGGTDTQYF TGTGCCACCGTGCGGGGCGGCACAGATACGCAGTATTTT
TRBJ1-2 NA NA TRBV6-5 CASAAGYGYTF TGTGCCAGCGCGGCGGGCTATGGCTACACCTTC
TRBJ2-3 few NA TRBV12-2 CASRLPTLAASTDTQYF TGTGCAAGTCGCTTACCTACACTAGCGGCTAGCACAGATACGCAGTATTTT
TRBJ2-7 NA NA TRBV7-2 CASSLLRGGNYEQYF TGTGCCAGCAGCTTGTTGCGGGGCGGGAATTACGAGCAGTACTTC
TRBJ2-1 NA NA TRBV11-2 CASSLTGSYNEQFF TGTGCCAGCAGCTTAACGGGGAGCTACAATGAGCAGTTCTTC
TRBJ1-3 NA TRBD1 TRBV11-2 CASSSHRKTGTRGNTIYF TGTGCCAGCAGCTCCCACCGCAAGACAGGGACGAGGGGAAACACCATATATTTT
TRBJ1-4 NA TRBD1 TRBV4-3 CASSQSGQPATNEKLFF TGCGCCAGCAGCCAATCGGGACAGCCAGCAACTAATGAAAAACTGTTTTTT
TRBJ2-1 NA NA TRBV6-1 CASSETSYEQFF TGTGCCAGCAGTGAGACTAGTTATGAGCAGTTCTTC
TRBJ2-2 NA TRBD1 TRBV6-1 CAGNRGTGELFF TGTGCCGGCAACAGGGGGACCGGGGAGCTGTTTTTT
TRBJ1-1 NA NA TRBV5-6 CASSLGAQKPAFF TGTGCCAGCAGCTTGGGAGCCCAAAAACCGGCTTTCTTT
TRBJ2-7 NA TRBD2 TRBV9 CASSVEPSGSYEQYF TGTGCCAGCAGCGTAGAGCCTAGCGGCTCCTACGAGCAGTACTTC
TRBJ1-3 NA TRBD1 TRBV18 CASSPWDRGTGNTIYF TGTGCCAGCTCACCCTGGGACAGGGGGACAGGAAACACCATATATTTT
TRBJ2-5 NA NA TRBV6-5 CASRRGGRETQYF TGTGCCAGCCGAAGGGGGGGGCGGGAGACCCAGTACTTC
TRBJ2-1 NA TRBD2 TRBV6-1 CASSAGTSGNNEQFF TGTGCCAGCAGTGCTGGGACTAGCGGGAACAATGAGCAGTTCTTC
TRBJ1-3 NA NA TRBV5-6 CASSLSLTGSRSGNTIYF TGTGCCAGCAGTTTATCCCTCACAGGGAGTCGCTCTGGAAACACCATATATTTT
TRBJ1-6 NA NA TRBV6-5 CASSSSRETTSPLHF TGTGCCAGCAGTTCGTCGAGGGAGACAACTTCACCCCTCCACTTT
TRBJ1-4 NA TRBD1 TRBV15 CATSRPQGAFKEKLFF TGTGCCACCAGCAGACCGCAGGGGGCTTTCAAGGAAAAACTGTTTTTT
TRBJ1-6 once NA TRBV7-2 CASSLESLSDLHF TGTGCCAGCAGCTTAGAATCCCTTAGTGACCTCCACTTT
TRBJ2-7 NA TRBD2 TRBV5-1 CASSLALGGGAYEQYF TGCGCCAGCAGCTTGGCCCTAGGCGGGGGGGCCTACGAGCAGTACTTC
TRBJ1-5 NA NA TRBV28 CASSAGLNQPQHF TGTGCCAGCAGTGCGGGACTCAATCAGCCCCAGCATTTT
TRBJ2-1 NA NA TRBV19 CASSGQVYDEQFF TGTGCCAGTAGCGGCCAGGTTTACGATGAGCAGTTCTTC
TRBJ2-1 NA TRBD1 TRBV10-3 CAISESRPRDRGRNEQFF TGTGCCATCAGTGAGTCTCGGCCCCGGGACAGGGGGAGGAATGAGCAGTTCTTC
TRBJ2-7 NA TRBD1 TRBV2 CASSGDRVGEQYF TGTGCCAGCAGTGGGGACAGGGTGGGCGAGCAGTACTTC
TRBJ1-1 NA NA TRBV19 CASIGGAPMNTEAFF TGTGCCAGTATCGGAGGGGCCCCAATGAACACTGAAGCTTTCTTT
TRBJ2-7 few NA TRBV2 CASSLFPAGDEQYF TGTGCCAGCAGCCTTTTCCCAGCAGGGGACGAGCAGTACTTC
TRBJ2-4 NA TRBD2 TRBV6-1 CASSEGLRGIQYF TGTGCCAGCAGTGAAGGTTTGCGGGGGATTCAGTACTTC
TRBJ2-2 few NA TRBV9 CASRHDKGGATGELFF TGTGCCAGCCGGCACGATAAAGGGGGAGCCACCGGGGAGCTGTTTTTT
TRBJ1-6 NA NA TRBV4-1 CASSQGNDISPLHF TGCGCCAGCAGCCAAGGTAACGACATTTCACCCCTCCACTTT
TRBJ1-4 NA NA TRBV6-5 CASSYSRGAGEKLFF TGTGCCAGCAGTTACTCGCGGGGGGCTGGTGAAAAACTGTTTTTT
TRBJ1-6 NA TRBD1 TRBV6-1 CASRGTGSRSPLHF TGTGCCAGCAGAGGGACAGGGTCAAGGTCACCCCTCCACTTT
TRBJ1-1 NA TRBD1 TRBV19 CASSPARGLNTEAFF TGTGCCAGTAGTCCGGCCAGGGGGCTTAACACTGAAGCTTTCTTT
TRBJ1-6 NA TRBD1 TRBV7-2 CASSLRGQSSPPYNSPLHF TGTGCCAGCAGCTTAAGGGGACAGAGCTCCCCGCCCTATAATTCACCCCTCCACTTT
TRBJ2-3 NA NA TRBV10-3 CAISEPGKDTQYF TGTGCCATCAGTGAGCCAGGGAAAGATACGCAGTATTTT
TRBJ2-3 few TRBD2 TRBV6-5 CASNGGGPTDTQYF TGTGCCAGCAACGGGGGGGGGCCAACAGATACGCAGTATTTT
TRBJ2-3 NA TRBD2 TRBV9 CASSPERGGVESDTQYF TGTGCCAGCAGCCCAGAGCGGGGGGGCGTAGAGTCAGATACGCAGTATTTT
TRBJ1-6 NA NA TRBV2 CASRALGTLHF TGTGCCAGCAGGGCGCTAGGAACCCTCCACTTT
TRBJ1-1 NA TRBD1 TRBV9 CASSSGDRGLTEAFF TGTGCCAGCAGCTCAGGGGACAGGGGTCTCACTGAAGCTTTCTTT
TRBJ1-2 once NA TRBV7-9 CASSSSQGKYGYTF TGTGCCAGCAGCTCCTCTCAGGGGAAGTATGGCTACACCTTC
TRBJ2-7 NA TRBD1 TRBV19 CASRRQGSYEQYF TGTGCCAGTAGGAGACAGGGGTCCTACGAGCAGTACTTC
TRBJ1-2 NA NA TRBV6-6 CASRESRQRRGYTF TGTGCCAGCAGGGAGAGTCGACAGCGACGTGGCTACACCTTC
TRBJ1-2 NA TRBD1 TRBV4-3 CASSQDHPGGYGYTF TGCGCCAGCAGCCAAGATCATCCAGGGGGTTATGGCTACACCTTC
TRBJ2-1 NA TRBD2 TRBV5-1 CASSTPGLETNEQFF TGCGCCAGCAGCACTCCGGGACTAGAGACCAATGAGCAGTTCTTC
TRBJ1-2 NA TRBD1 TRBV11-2 CASTREPGGGYGYTF TGTGCCAGCACCCGAGAACCAGGGGGCGGCTATGGCTACACCTTC
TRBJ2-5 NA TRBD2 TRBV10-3 CATTPGTKETQYF TGTGCCACCACACCGGGGACTAAGGAGACCCAGTACTTC
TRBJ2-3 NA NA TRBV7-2 CASSLVGGGPDTQYF TGTGCCAGCAGCTTGGTGGGCGGGGGCCCAGATACGCAGTATTTT
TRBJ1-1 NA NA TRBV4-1 CASSHALRRDGTEAFF TGCGCCAGCAGCCACGCCCTTAGGCGGGATGGCACTGAAGCTTTCTTT